The rows below give T cell receptor beta chains drawn from one sample of a study of T cells expressing NK-cell markers. Reprocessing the 5' RACE reads, TCRdb reports a single entry for every CDR3 protein and omits DNA. Recorded for this sample: over 100,000 distinct CDR3 sequences. The sample was blood T cells: a sorted CD56 or NKG2C T cell subset, CD4+ or CD8+ T cells, or bulk PBMC T cells (not recorded which). These receptors all stem from a woman aged 18-70 years in good health. Each CDR3 is given with its conserved first and last residue.

>TRBV4-3|TRBJ2-5
CASSEEQNQGETQYF
>TRBV15|TRBJ1-3
CATSRSSGNTIYF
>TRBV7-8|TRBJ1-5
CASSLDRWFQPQHF
>TRBV7-2|TRBJ2-1
CASSHEGRRDNEQFF
>TRBV6-1|TRBJ2-1
CASSPQRFNEQFF
>TRBV12-3/TRBV12-4|TRBJ1-1
CASSFVNTEAFF
>TRBV13|TRBJ2-5
CASSLAGLAGWETQYF
>TRBV29-1|TRBJ2-5
CSVGQGTETQYF
>TRBV4-1|TRBJ1-2
CASSPLGQGGLEGYTF
>TRBV11-2|TRBJ2-1
CASSSAGGEYNEQFF
>TRBV12-3/TRBV12-4|TRBJ1-4
CASSPYRTGEKLFF
>TRBV19|TRBJ2-2
CASSTGLAANTGELFF
>TRBV19|TRBJ2-1
CASSFGQVYNEQFF
>TRBV20-1|TRBJ2-5
CSARVHYQETQYF
>TRBV29-1|TRBJ2-1
CSVLKSNEQFF
>TRBV6-1|TRBJ2-2
CASTAGWGPTGELFF
>TRBV28|TRBJ2-3
CASTQDRVEDTQYF
>TRBV20-1|TRBJ2-1
CSAHAGQLAGTGNEQFF
>TRBV4-3|TRBJ2-3
CASSQRGGPADTQYF
>TRBV27|TRBJ2-5
CASSLWQGGTQYF
>TRBV25-1|TRBJ2-3
CASTQTPDTQYF
>TRBV4-2|TRBJ2-7
CASSQGGTPYEQYF
>TRBV6-5|TRBJ2-7
CASSSSGLAGAYEQYF
>TRBV19|TRBJ1-1
CASSSPALAFF
>TRBV4-2|TRBJ1-4
CASSQDIGQGEKLFF
>TRBV6-4|TRBJ2-3
CASSDSGSGVTDTQYF
>TRBV20-1|TRBJ2-7
CSAQTGTGSYEQYF
>TRBV20-1|TRBJ2-7
CSARPSYSSGNYEQYF
>TRBV5-1|TRBJ2-1
CASSLSQGSYNEQFF
>TRBV28|TRBJ1-2
CASSLGMRYTF
>TRBV28|TRBJ2-1
CASSPQGRGRENSYNEQFF
>TRBV5-1|TRBJ2-7
CASSLTTETYEQYF
>TRBV12-3/TRBV12-4|TRBJ1-1
CASSPDAWDTEASF
>TRBV29-1|TRBJ2-7
CSVEGQSSYEQYF